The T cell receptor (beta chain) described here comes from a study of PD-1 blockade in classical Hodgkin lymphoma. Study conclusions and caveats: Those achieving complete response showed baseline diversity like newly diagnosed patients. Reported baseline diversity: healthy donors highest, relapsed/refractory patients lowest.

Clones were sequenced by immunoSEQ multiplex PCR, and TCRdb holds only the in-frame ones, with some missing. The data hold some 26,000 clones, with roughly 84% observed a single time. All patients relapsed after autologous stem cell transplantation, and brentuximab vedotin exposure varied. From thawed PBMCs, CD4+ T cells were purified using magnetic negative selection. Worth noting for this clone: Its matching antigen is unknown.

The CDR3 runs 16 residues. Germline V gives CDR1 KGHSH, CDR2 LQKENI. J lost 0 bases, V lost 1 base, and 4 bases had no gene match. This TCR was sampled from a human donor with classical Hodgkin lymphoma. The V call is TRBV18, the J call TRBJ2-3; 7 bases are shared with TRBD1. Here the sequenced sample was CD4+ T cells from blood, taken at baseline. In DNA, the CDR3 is TGTGCCAGCTCACCACGCCAGGGGGAAAGCACAGATACGCAGTATTTT. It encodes CASSPRQGESTDTQYF.